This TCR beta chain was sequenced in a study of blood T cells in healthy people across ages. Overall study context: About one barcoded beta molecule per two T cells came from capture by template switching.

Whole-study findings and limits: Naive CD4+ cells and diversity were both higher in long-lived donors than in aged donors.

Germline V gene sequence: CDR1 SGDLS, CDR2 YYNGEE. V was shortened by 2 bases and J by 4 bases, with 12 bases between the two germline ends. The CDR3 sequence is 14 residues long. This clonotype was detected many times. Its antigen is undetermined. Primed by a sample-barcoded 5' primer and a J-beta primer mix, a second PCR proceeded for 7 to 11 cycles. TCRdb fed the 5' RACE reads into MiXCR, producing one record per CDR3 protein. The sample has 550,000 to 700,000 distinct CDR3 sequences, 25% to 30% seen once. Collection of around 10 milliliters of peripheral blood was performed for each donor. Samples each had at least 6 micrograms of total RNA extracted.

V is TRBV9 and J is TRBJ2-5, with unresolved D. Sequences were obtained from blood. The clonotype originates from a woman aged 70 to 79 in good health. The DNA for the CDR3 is TGTGCCAGCAGCGTTTTGATGGCTTCAGAGACCCAGTACTTC. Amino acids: CASSVLMASETQYF.